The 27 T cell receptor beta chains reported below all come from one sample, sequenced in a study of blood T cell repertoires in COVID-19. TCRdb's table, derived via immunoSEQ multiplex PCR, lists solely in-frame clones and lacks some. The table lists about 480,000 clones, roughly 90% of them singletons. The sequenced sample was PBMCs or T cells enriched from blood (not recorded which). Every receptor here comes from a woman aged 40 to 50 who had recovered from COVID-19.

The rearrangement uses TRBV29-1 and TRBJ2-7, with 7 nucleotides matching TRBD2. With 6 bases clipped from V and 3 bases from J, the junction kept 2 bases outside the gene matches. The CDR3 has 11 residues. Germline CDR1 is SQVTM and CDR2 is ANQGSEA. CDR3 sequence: CSVGGDYEQYF. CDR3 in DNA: TGCAGCGTGGGGGGGGACTACGAGCAGTACTTC.

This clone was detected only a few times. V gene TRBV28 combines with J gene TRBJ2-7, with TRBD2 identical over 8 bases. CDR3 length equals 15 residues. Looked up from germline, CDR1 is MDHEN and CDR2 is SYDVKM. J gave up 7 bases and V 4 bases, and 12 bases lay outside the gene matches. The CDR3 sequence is CASSSPSGRAWEQYF. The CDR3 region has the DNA TGTGCCAGCAGTTCCCCCAGCGGGAGAGCTTGGGAGCAGTACTTC. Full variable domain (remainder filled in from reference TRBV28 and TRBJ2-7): DVKVTQSSRYLVKRTGEKVFLECVQDMDHENMFWYRQDPGLGLRLIYFSYDVKMKEKGDIPEGYSVSREKKERFSLILESASTNQTSMYLCASSSPSGRAWEQYFGPGTRLTVT.

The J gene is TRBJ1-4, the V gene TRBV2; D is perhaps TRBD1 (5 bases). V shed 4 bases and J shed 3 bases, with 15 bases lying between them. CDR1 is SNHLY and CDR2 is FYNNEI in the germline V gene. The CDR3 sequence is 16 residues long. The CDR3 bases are TGTGCCAGCAGTGTGCAGGGTGCGGTTCCTAATGAAAAACTGTTTTTT. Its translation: CASSVQGAVPNEKLFF.

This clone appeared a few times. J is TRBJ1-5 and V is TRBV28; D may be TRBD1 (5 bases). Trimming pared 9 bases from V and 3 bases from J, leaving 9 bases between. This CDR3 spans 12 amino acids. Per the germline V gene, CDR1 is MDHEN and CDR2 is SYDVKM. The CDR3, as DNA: TGTGCCAGTCAGGACACCAATCAGCCCCAGCATTTT. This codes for CASQDTNQPQHF.

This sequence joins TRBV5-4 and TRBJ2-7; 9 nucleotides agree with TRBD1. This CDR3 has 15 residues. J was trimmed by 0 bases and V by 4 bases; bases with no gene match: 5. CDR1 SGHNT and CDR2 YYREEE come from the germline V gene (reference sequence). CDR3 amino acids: CASSPGTGISYEQYF. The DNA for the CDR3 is TGTGCCAGCAGCCCCGGGACAGGGATCTCCTACGAGCAGTACTTC.

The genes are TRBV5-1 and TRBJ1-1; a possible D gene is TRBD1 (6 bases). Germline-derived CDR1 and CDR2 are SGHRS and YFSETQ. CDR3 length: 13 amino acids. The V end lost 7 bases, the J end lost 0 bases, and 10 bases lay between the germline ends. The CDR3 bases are TGCGCCAGCCGAGGGGGAATGAACACTGAAGCTTTCTTT. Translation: CASRGGMNTEAFF.

The CDR3 sequence is CAWSTGTSGFPSTDTQYF. The CDR3 DNA reads TGTGCCTGGAGTACCGGGACTAGCGGGTTTCCTAGCACAGATACGCAGTATTTT. The genes are TRBV30 and TRBJ2-3; 12 nucleotides match TRBD2. The CDR3 is 18 residues long. The germline gives CDR1 GTSNPN, CDR2 SVGIG (reference sequence). The V and J ends lost 2 bases and 0 bases, in that order; junction bases with no gene match: 9.

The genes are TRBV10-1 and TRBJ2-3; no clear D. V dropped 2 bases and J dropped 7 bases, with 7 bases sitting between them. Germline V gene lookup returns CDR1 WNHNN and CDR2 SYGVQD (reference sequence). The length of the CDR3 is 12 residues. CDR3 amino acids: CASSEGGYTQYF. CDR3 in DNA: TGCGCCAGCAGTGAGGGCGGATATACGCAGTATTTT.

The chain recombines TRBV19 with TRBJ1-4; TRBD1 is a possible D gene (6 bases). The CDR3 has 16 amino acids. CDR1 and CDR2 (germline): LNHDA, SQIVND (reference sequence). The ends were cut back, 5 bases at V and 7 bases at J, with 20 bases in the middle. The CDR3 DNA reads TGTGCCAGTAGTGCCGCCGAACAGGGCCGCGGTGAAAAACTGTTTTTT. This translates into CASSAAEQGRGEKLFF.

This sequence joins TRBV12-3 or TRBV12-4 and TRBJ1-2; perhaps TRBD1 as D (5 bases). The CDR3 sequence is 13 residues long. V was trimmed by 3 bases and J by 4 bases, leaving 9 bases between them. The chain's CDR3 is CASSLNRFYGYTF. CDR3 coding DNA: TGTGCCAGCAGTTTGAACAGGTTCTATGGCTACACCTTC.

The chain's CDR3 is CASSLAGLGEQYF. The CDR3 DNA reads as TGTGCCAGCAGCTTGGCGGGACTCGGCGAGCAGTACTTC. The chain links TRBV7-2 to TRBJ2-7, with D possibly TRBD2 on 6 matching bases. Germline CDR1 is SGHTA and CDR2 is FQGNSA. The CDR3 has 13 residues. V was trimmed by 3 bases and J by 6 bases, leaving 12 bases between them.

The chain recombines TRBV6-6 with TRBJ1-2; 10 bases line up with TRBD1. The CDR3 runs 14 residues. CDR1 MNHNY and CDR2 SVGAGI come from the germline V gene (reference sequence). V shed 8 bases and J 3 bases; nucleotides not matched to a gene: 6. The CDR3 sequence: CASGRGQGDYGYTF. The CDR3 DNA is TGTGCCAGCGGCCGCGGACAGGGGGACTATGGCTACACCTTC.

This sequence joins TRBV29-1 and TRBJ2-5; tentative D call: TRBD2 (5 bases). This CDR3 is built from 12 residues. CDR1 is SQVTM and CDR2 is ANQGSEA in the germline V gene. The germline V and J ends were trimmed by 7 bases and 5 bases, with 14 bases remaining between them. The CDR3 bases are TGCAGCGCCTCGACGGGATTGGAGACCCAGTACTTC. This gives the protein CSASTGLETQYF.

The CDR3 DNA follows: TGCGCCAGCAGCTTGCAGGGATCTGCAACCGGGGAGCTGTTTTTT. Translated, it gives CASSLQGSATGELFF. The chain links TRBV5-1 to TRBJ2-2, with D possibly matching TRBD1 (5 bases). Germline assignment: CDR1 SGHRS and CDR2 YFSETQ. The CDR3 has 15 residues. V was shortened by 1 base and J by 5 bases, with 12 bases between the two germline ends.

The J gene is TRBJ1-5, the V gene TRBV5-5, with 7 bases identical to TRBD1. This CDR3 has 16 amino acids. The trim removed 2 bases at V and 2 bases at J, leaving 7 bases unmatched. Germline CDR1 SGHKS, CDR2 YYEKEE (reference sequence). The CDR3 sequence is CASSFGNTGGNQPQHF. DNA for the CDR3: TGTGCCAGCAGCTTCGGGAACACAGGGGGCAATCAGCCCCAGCATTTT.

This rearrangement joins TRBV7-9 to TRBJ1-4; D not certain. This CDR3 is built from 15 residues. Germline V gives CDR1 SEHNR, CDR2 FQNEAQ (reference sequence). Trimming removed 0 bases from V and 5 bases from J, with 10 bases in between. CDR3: CASSLALQSNEKLFF. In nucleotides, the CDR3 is TGTGCCAGCAGCTTAGCGCTACAGTCAAATGAAAAACTGTTTTTT.

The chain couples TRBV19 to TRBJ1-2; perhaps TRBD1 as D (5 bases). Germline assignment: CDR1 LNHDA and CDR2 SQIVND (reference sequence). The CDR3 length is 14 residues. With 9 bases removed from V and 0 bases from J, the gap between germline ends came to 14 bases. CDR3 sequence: CASHKTATNYGYTF. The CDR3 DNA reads TGTGCCAGCCACAAGACAGCAACTAACTATGGCTACACCTTC.

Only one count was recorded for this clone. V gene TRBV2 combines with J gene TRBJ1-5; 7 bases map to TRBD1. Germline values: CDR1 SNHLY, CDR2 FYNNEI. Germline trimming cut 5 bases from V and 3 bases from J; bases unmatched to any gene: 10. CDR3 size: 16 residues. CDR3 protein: CASSLLSGGNNQPQHF. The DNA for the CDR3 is TGTGCCAGCAGTCTTTTATCAGGGGGGAACAATCAGCCCCAGCATTTT.

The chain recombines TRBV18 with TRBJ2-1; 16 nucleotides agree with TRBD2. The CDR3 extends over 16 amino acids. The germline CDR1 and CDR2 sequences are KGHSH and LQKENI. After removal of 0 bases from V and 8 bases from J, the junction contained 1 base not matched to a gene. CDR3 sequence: CASSPPGLAGGYEQFF. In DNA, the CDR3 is TGTGCCAGCTCACCACCGGGACTAGCGGGAGGGTATGAGCAGTTCTTC.

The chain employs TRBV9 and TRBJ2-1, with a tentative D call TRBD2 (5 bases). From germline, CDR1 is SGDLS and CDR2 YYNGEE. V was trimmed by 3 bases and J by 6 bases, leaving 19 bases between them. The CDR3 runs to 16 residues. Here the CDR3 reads CASSGQPDSLGNEQFF. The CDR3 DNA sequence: TGTGCCAGCAGCGGGCAACCGGACTCCCTCGGCAATGAGCAGTTCTTC.

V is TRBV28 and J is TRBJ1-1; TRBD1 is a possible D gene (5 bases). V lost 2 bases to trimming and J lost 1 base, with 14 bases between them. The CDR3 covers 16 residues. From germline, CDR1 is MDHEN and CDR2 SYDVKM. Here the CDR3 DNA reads TGTGCCAGCAGTTTAGGGGACTTGGGGCGGAACACTGAAGCTTTCTTT. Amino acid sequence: CASSLGDLGRNTEAFF.

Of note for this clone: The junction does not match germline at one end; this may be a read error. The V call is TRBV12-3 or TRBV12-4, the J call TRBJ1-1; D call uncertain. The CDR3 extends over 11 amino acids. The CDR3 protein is CASSAFTGAFF. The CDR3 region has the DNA TGTGCCAGCAGTGCGTTTACTGGAGCTTTCTTT.

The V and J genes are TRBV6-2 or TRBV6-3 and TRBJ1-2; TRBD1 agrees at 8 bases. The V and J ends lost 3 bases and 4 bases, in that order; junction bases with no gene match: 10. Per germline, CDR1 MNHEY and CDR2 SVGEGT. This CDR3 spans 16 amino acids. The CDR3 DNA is TGTGCCAGCAGTTATTCCCGGGACAGGCCTACCTATGGCTACACCTTC. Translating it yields CASSYSRDRPTYGYTF.

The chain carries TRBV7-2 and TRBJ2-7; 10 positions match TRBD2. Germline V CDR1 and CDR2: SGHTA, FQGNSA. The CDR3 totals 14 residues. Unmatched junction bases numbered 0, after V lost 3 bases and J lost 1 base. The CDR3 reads CASSFSGGSYEQYF. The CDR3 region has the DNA TGTGCCAGCAGCTTTAGCGGGGGGTCCTACGAGCAGTACTTC.

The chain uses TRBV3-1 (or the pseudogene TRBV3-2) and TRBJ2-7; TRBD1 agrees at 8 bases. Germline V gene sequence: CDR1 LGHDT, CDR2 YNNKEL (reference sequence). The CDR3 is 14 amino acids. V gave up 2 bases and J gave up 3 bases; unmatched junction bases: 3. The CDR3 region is CASSQRDRSYEQYF. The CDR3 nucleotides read TGTGCCAGCAGCCAACGGGACAGGAGCTACGAGCAGTACTTC.

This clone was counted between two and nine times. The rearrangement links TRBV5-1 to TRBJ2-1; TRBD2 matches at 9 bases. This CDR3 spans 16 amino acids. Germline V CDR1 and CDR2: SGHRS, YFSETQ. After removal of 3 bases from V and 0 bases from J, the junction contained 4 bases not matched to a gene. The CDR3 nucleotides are TGCGCCAGCAGCTACTTTAGCGGGAGCTCCTACAATGAGCAGTTCTTC. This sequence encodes CASSYFSGSSYNEQFF.

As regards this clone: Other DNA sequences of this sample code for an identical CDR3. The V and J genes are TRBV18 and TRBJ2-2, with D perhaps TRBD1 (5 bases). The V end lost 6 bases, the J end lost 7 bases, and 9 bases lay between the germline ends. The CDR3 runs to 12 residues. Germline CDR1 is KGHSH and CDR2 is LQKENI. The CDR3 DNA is TGTGCCAGCTCTCTCAGGGTCGGGGAGCTGTTTTTT. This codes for CASSLRVGELFF.